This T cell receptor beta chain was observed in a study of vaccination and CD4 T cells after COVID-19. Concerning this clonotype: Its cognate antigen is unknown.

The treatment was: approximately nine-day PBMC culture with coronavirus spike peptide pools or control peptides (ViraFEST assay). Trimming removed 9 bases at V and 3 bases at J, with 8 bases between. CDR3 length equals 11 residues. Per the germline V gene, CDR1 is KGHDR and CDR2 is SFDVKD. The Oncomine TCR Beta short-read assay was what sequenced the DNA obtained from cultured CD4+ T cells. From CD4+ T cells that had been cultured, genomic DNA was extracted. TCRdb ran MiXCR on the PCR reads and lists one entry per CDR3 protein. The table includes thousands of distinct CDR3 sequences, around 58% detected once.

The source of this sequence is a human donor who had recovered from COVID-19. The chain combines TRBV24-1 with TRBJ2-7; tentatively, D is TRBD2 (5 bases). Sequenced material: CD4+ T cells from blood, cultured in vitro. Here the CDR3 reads CATLRDYEQYF. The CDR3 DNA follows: TGTGCCACCTTGAGGGACTACGAGCAGTACTTC.